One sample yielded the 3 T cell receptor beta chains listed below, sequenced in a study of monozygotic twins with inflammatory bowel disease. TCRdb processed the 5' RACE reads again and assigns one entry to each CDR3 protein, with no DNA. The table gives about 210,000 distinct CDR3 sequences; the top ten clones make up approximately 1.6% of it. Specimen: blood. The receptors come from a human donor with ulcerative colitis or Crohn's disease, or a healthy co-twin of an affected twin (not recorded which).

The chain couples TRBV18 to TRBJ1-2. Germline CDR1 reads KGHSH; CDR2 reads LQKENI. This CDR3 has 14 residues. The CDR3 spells CASSPHGTNYGYTF.

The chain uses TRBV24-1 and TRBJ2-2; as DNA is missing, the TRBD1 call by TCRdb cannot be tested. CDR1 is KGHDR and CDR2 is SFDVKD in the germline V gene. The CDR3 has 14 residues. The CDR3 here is CATSGPGGTGELFF.

The CDR3 spells CASTLQGGQPQHF. V is TRBV5-1 and J is TRBJ1-5. Germline CDR1 is SGHRS and CDR2 is YFSETQ. CDR3 size: 13 residues.